The next 15 T cell receptor beta chains were all read from a single sample in a study of blood T cell repertoires in COVID-19. Sequencing used immunoSEQ multiplex PCR; TCRdb keeps in-frame clones, though not all of them. The table has 130,000 or so clones, approximately 84% seen once. The sequencing input was peripheral blood. These receptors originate from a man in his 60s with acute or convalescent COVID-19.

V is TRBV12-3 or TRBV12-4 and J is TRBJ1-6, with 7 bases aligning to TRBD1. CDR3 length: 13 amino acids. After removal of 4 bases from V and 9 bases from J, the junction contained 3 bases not matched to a gene. As DNA, the CDR3 is TGTGCCAGCAGTTGGGACAGCCTTTCACCCCTCCACTTT. It specifies CASSWDSLSPLHF.

The CDR3 protein is CASSLGQGNEQYF. DNA of the CDR3: TGTGCCAGCAGTTTGGGACAGGGGAACGAGCAGTACTTC. The J gene is TRBJ2-7, the V gene TRBV27; 10 bases fit TRBD1. The V gene's germline CDR1 is MNHEY and CDR2 SMNVEV (reference sequence). The CDR3 extends over 13 amino acids. Losses at the gene ends were 3 bases for V and 5 bases for J; bases not matched to a gene: 1.

The V call is TRBV7-9, the J call TRBJ1-3; no clear D. From germline, CDR1 is SEHNR and CDR2 FQNEAQ (reference sequence). The CDR3 length is 14 residues. The V gene lost 2 bases and the J gene lost 1 base, with 6 bases spanning the gap. The CDR3 DNA reads TGTGCCAGCAGCTTAAGCGGGTCTGGAAACACCATATATTTT. It yields the protein CASSLSGSGNTIYF.

A word on this clone: Distinct nucleotide sequences in the sample also encode this CDR3. The gene calls are TRBV5-1 and TRBJ2-3; 14 bases are shared with TRBD2. This CDR3 has 18 amino acids. V lost 3 bases and J lost 0; bases outside the gene matches: 6. Germline V gene data show CDR1 as SGHRS and CDR2 as YFSETQ. This CDR3 reads CASSSGLAGGSSTDTQYF. CDR3 sequence (DNA): TGCGCCAGCAGCTCAGGACTAGCGGGGGGTTCTAGCACAGATACGCAGTATTTT.

This rearrangement joins TRBV12-3 or TRBV12-4 to TRBJ1-2; D unclear. This CDR3 comprises 13 residues. V lost 6 bases and J 4 bases, leaving 12 bases between the germline ends. The CDR3, as DNA: TGTGCCAGCAGGCACGGGGATCTCTATGGCTACACCTTC. Encoded protein: CASRHGDLYGYTF.

V gene TRBV6-5 combines with J gene TRBJ1-5; 7 bases align to TRBD1. CDR3 size: 14 residues. CDR1 and CDR2 (germline): MNHEY, SVGAGI. Trimming cost V 6 bases and J 7 bases; bases outside gene matches: 9. CDR3 in amino acids: CASSLTGEPQPQHF. The CDR3 DNA reads as TGTGCCAGCAGCCTAACAGGGGAGCCCCAGCCCCAGCATTTT.

This sequence joins TRBV3-1 (or the pseudogene TRBV3-2) and TRBJ2-6; D gene unclear. Trimming took off 4 bases at V and 0 bases at J, with 7 bases between the two ends. The CDR3 is 15 amino acids. Germline lookup yields CDR1 LGHDT and CDR2 YNNKEL (reference sequence). The CDR3 DNA is TGTGCCAGCAGCCTCGGTGGCTCTGGGGCCAACGTCCTGACTTTC. Translated: CASSLGGSGANVLTF.

The gene calls are TRBV29-1 and TRBJ2-1, with D possibly matching TRBD1 (6 bases). CDR1 SQVTM and CDR2 ANQGSEA come from the germline V gene. The CDR3 totals 15 residues. Trimming removed 1 base from V and 1 base from J, with 11 bases in between. This CDR3 reads CSVEGQVESYNEQFF. The CDR3, as DNA: TGCAGCGTTGAAGGACAGGTAGAATCCTACAATGAGCAGTTCTTC.

This clone was counted a few times. The chain joins TRBV4-1 to TRBJ2-7; 7 bases agree with TRBD2. CDR1 is MGHRA and CDR2 is YSYEKL in the germline V gene. Trimming at V came to 3 bases and at J to 4 bases, leaving 6 bases not matched to a gene. CDR3 length equals 14 residues. The CDR3 loop reads CASSQAGTNYEQYF. The CDR3 coding sequence is TGCGCCAGCAGCCAGGCCGGGACTAATTACGAGCAGTACTTC.

CDR3 protein: CASSLGQGHTEAFF. DNA for the CDR3: TGTGCCAGCAGCTTAGGCCAGGGCCACACTGAAGCTTTCTTT. The V gene is TRBV11-2, the J gene TRBJ1-1; possibly TRBD1 for D (5 bases). CDR1 is SGHAT, CDR2 FQNNGV, per germline. The CDR3 spans 14 residues. Trimming took off 1 base at V and 3 bases at J, with 9 bases between the two ends.

A few counts support this clone. This chain joins TRBV28 and TRBJ1-3; D not certain. The CDR3 is 16 residues long. Germline CDR1 MDHEN, CDR2 SYDVKM. Trimming pared 5 bases from V and 0 bases from J, leaving 14 bases between. In nucleotides, the CDR3 is TGTGCCAGCAGTCCCCCAACCCTGAGCTCTGGAAACACCATATATTTT. Translation: CASSPPTLSSGNTIYF. The full variable domain, in which reference TRBV28 and TRBJ1-3 provide the parts outside the CDR3, is DVKVTQSSRYLVKRTGEKVFLECVQDMDHENMFWYRQDPGLGLRLIYFSYDVKMKEKGDIPEGYSVSREKKERFSLILESASTNQTSMYLCASSPPTLSSGNTIYFGEGSWLTVV.

V is TRBV27 and J is TRBJ2-5; TRBD2 matches at 9 bases. Looked up from germline, CDR1 is MNHEY and CDR2 is SMNVEV (reference sequence). The CDR3 is made up of 15 amino acids. The trim removed 8 bases at V and 4 bases at J, leaving 11 bases unmatched. The CDR3 loop reads CASALLAGISETQYF. The CDR3 DNA is TGTGCCAGCGCCTTGCTAGCGGGAATATCAGAGACCCAGTACTTC.

This chain uses TRBV2 with TRBJ2-5; D remains ambiguous. V lost 6 bases and J 5 bases, leaving 10 bases between the germline ends. Germline V gene data show CDR1 as SNHLY and CDR2 as FYNNEI. This CDR3 region has 12 residues. CDR3 sequence reads: CASRASIETQYF. The CDR3 DNA reads as TGTGCCAGCAGGGCTAGTATTGAGACCCAGTACTTC.

The V and J genes are TRBV7-9 and TRBJ1-1; TRBD1 aligns across 7 bases. Germline trimming cut 3 bases from V and 11 bases from J; bases unmatched to any gene: 12. This CDR3 is built from 14 residues. Germline V lookup: CDR1 SEHNR, CDR2 FQNEAQ (reference sequence). The DNA for the CDR3 is TGTGCCAGCAGCTTTGACAGGGCCGCGGGGAACGCTTTCTTT. This gives the protein CASSFDRAAGNAFF.

The chain carries TRBV7-2 and TRBJ2-7; 15 positions match TRBD2. Germline trimming cut 5 bases from V and 5 bases from J; bases unmatched to any gene: 7. CDR1 SGHTA and CDR2 FQGNSA come from the germline V gene. The CDR3 sequence is 16 residues long. In DNA, the CDR3 is TGTGCCAGCAGCCGGACTAGCGGGAGGGTAGGACACGAGCAGTACTTC. It is translated as CASSRTSGRVGHEQYF.